Below, 23 T cell receptor beta chains from the same sample are listed, as sequenced in a study of CD8 T cells in ankylosing spondylitis. TCRdb re-called the 5' RACE reads through MiXCR, storing one row per CDR3 protein. The sample lists approximately 350,000 distinct CDR3 sequences; approximately 22% were seen once. The sample comprised blood, either unsorted or a sorted T cell fraction (not recorded which). Receptors originate from a male donor with ankylosing spondylitis or in good health (not recorded which).

This chain joins TRBV7-6 and TRBJ2-3; D possibly corresponds to TRBD1 (6 bases). Germline assignment: CDR1 SGHVS and CDR2 FNYEAQ. Between the trimmed V and J ends, which lost 1 base and 5 bases, there was a span of 16 bases. CDR3 size: 16 residues. The CDR3 bases are TGTGCCAGCAGCTTAGGTGGGCAGGGGATGGGAGATACGCAGTATTTT. Protein sequence: CASSLGGQGMGDTQYF.

This clonotype has a handful of counts. The chain combines TRBV12-3 or TRBV12-4 with TRBJ2-3, with D hard to call. The length of the CDR3 is 16 residues. The V end was cut by 3 bases, the J end by 0 bases, with 13 bases between. Here the CDR3 reads CASSFVAASSTDTQYF. DNA of the CDR3: TGTGCCAGCAGTTTTGTCGCAGCCTCTAGCACAGATACGCAGTATTTT.

The chain uses TRBV29-1 and TRBJ1-2; D is uncertain. The CDR3 spans 14 residues. Germline V gene lookup returns CDR1 SQVTM and CDR2 ANQGSEA. Trimming took 2 bases from V and 5 from J, leaving 15 bases between them. CDR3 nucleotides: TGCAGCGTTGAAATAACGTCCGAACGGTATGGCTACACCTTC. Translating it yields CSVEITSERYGYTF. Full variable domain (missing parts from reference TRBV29-1 and TRBJ1-2): SAVISQKPSRDICQRGTSLTIQCQVDSQVTMMFWYRQQPGQSLTLIATANQGSEATYESGFVIDKFPISRPNLTFSTLTVSNMSPEDSSIYLCSVEITSERYGYTFGSGTRLTVV.

In this sample, this clonotype turned up a few times. The chain recombines TRBV4-2 with TRBJ2-1, with D perhaps TRBD1 or TRBD2 (5 bases each). The germline V gene encodes CDR1 LGHNA and CDR2 YNFKEQ. There are 15 residues in the CDR3. V was shortened by 5 bases and J by 3 bases, with 14 bases between the two germline ends. In nucleotides, the CDR3 is TGTGCCAGCAGCGGGACGCTGCAGGGCTACAATGAGCAGTTCTTC. Translation gives CASSGTLQGYNEQFF.

In this sample, this clonotype turned up many times. The chain uses TRBV12-3 or TRBV12-4 and TRBJ2-1; no firm D call. V was shortened by 10 bases and J by 8 bases, with 9 bases between the two germline ends. The CDR3 is 10 amino acids. CDR3 in DNA: TGTGCCACCGGAGAGGATGAGCAGTTCTTC. It codes for CATGEDEQFF.

The chain uses TRBV2 and TRBJ2-7; 10 bases agree with TRBD1. Trimming took 4 bases from V and 5 from J; bases not matched to a gene: 14. Germline V gives CDR1 SNHLY, CDR2 FYNNEI. The CDR3 totals 17 residues. This CDR3 reads CASSVGGYSGTGDEQYF. The CDR3 nucleotides read TGTGCCAGCAGTGTAGGAGGGTATTCGGGGACAGGGGACGAGCAGTACTTC.

This chain connects TRBV12-3 or TRBV12-4 to TRBJ2-1, with TRBD2 identical over 15 bases. With V trimmed by 5 bases and J by 5 bases, 4 bases remained unmatched. The CDR3 is 16 amino acids. The chain's CDR3 is CASSDGLAGGDNEQFF. The CDR3 DNA reads as TGTGCCAGCAGTGACGGACTAGCGGGGGGGGACAATGAGCAGTTCTTC.

V and J are TRBV11-2 and TRBJ2-1; perhaps TRBD2 as D (7 bases). The V gene lost 5 bases and the J gene lost 9 bases, with 14 bases spanning the gap. CDR1 and CDR2 from the germline V gene are SGHAT and FQNNGV. The CDR3 spans 13 residues. As DNA, the CDR3 is TGTGCCAGCAGCCATGAGGGGGGGAGTGAGCAGTTCTTC. Its protein is CASSHEGGSEQFF.

This clonotype has a handful of counts. The chain has TRBV7-6 and TRBJ2-3; D could derive from TRBD1 or TRBD2 (5 bases each). This CDR3 is 15 amino acids long. The germline V gene has CDR1 SGHVS and CDR2 FNYEAQ. Trimming removed 6 bases from V and 4 bases from J, with 17 bases in between. The CDR3, as DNA: TGTGCCAGCAGGAGTTCGGGGCGTGAAGCAGATACGCAGTATTTT. It specifies CASRSSGREADTQYF.

This clonotype appeared many times. The chain joins TRBV7-3 to TRBJ2-5, with a possible D match to TRBD2 (7 bases). This CDR3 comprises 16 residues. Trimming shortened V by 2 bases and J by 5 bases, and 18 bases separated the two germline ends. Germline V lookup: CDR1 SGHTA, CDR2 FQGTGA. CDR3 coding DNA: TGTGCCAGCAGCTTAGCAGTGCGGGGGCTGGGGGAGACCCAGTACTTC. Translating gives CASSLAVRGLGETQYF.

This clonotype showed up just a few times. The chain joins TRBV18 to TRBJ2-2; D remains ambiguous. The V gene's germline CDR1 is KGHSH and CDR2 LQKENI. Trimming took 0 bases from V and 3 from J, leaving 5 bases between them. CDR3 size: 14 residues. The CDR3 here is CASSPPVDTGELFF. The CDR3 DNA sequence: TGTGCCAGCTCACCACCTGTCGACACCGGGGAGCTGTTTTTT.

The V call is TRBV4-1, the J call TRBJ2-7, with D possibly matching TRBD1 (5 bases). The CDR3 runs 16 residues. V was cut by 2 bases and J by 2 bases, with 16 bases left in between. In germline, CDR1 is MGHRA, CDR2 YSYEKL. The CDR3 DNA reads TGCGCCAGCAGCCAATCGGAGCAGGGCATCGCCTACGAGCAGTACTTC. Translating gives CASSQSEQGIAYEQYF.

A few counts support this clonotype. The chain couples TRBV4-1 to TRBJ2-1, with unresolved D. CDR3 length equals 14 residues. Trimming took off 1 base at V and 3 bases at J, with 7 bases between the two ends. Germline-derived CDR1 and CDR2 are MGHRA and YSYEKL. The chain's CDR3 is CASSQAGLYNEQFF. CDR3 in DNA: TGCGCCAGCAGCCAAGCGGGCCTCTACAATGAGCAGTTCTTC.

This sequence joins TRBV11-2 and TRBJ2-2; unclear D gene. The CDR3 runs 14 residues. Trimming removed 0 bases from V and 2 bases from J, with 4 bases in between. Germline loops: CDR1 SGHAT, CDR2 FQNNGV. CDR3 in amino acids: CASSLETNTGELFF. CDR3 coding DNA: TGTGCCAGCAGCTTAGAGACCAACACCGGGGAGCTGTTTTTT. Looking up the rest from reference TRBV11-2 and TRBJ2-2 gives the full variable domain: EAGVAQSPRYKIIEKRQSVAFWCNPISGHATLYWYQQILGQGPKLLIQFQNNGVVDDSQLPKDRFSAERLKGVDSTLKIQPAKLEDSAVYLCASSLETNTGELFFGEGSRLTVL.

The chain couples TRBV20-1 to TRBJ2-2; the D call may be TRBD1 or TRBD2 (5 bases each). The germline V gene encodes CDR1 DFQATT and CDR2 SNEGSKA (reference sequence). Trimming stripped 2 bases from V and 4 bases from J, with 14 bases between. CDR3 length: 15 residues. The CDR3 sequence is CSARRDARRTGELFF. CDR3 DNA sequence: TGCAGTGCTAGACGGGACGCCCGTCGCACCGGGGAGCTGTTTTTT.

The CDR3 reads CASSEGASGGADTQYF. In nucleotides, the CDR3 is TGTGCCAGCAGTGAAGGCGCTAGCGGGGGGGCAGATACGCAGTATTTT. The chain couples TRBV2 to TRBJ2-3; TRBD2 matches at 12 bases. Germline values: CDR1 SNHLY, CDR2 FYNNEI. Trimming cost V 1 base and J 4 bases; bases outside gene matches: 3. There are 16 residues in the CDR3.

This clonotype has a handful of counts. The chain has TRBV30 and TRBJ2-7; possibly TRBD1 or TRBD2 for D (5 bases each). V gave up 1 base and J gave up 3 bases, with 16 bases separating them. This CDR3 comprises 15 residues. Germline V gene lookup returns CDR1 GTSNPN and CDR2 SVGIG (reference sequence). CDR3 DNA: TGTGCCTGGAGTGGTGCCTCGGGGCGGCTCTACGAGCAGTACTTC. Amino acid sequence: CAWSGASGRLYEQYF.

This clonotype was seen a few times. The chain links TRBV27 to TRBJ2-7, with D possibly being TRBD1 (6 bases). In germline, CDR1 is MNHEY, CDR2 SMNVEV (reference sequence). The CDR3 has 13 amino acids. The V and J ends lost 6 bases and 2 bases respectively, with 11 bases between them. CDR3 residues: CASSSGVPYEQYF. The CDR3 nucleotides are TGTGCCAGCAGCTCAGGGGTGCCCTACGAGCAGTACTTC.

This clonotype was observed a few times. The chain has TRBV12-3 or TRBV12-4 and TRBJ2-1, with TRBD2 as a possible D gene (5 bases). With 6 bases removed from V and 7 bases from J, the gap between germline ends came to 13 bases. This CDR3 region has 13 residues. The CDR3, as DNA: TGTGCCAGCAGACCCGGACTTCTGAATGAGCAGTTCTTC. Translating it yields CASRPGLLNEQFF.

This clonotype was seen only a few times. J is TRBJ1-6 and V is TRBV5-5; D is uncertain. The CDR3 runs to 14 residues. Trimming stripped 0 bases from V and 5 bases from J, with 6 bases between. Germline-derived CDR1 and CDR2 are SGHKS and YYEKEE (reference sequence). CDR3 amino acids: CASSLGRDNSPLHF. CDR3 sequence (DNA): TGTGCCAGCAGCTTGGGCCGGGATAATTCACCCCTCCACTTT.

This clonotype was seen more than once but under ten times. The chain employs TRBV19 and TRBJ1-5; no firm D call. Germline CDR1 is LNHDA and CDR2 is SQIVND (reference sequence). The V end lost 0 bases, the J end lost 0 bases, and 12 bases lay between the germline ends. The CDR3 loop spans 17 amino acids. Written as DNA, the CDR3 is TGTGCCAGTAGTATAGAAGAGGATATCTATAGCAATCAGCCCCAGCATTTT. It is translated as CASSIEEDIYSNQPQHF. Drawing the rest from reference TRBV19 and TRBJ1-5, the complete variable domain is DGGITQSPKYLFRKEGQNVTLSCEQNLNHDAMYWYRQDPGQGLRLIYYSQIVNDFQKGDIAEGYSVSREKKESFPLTVTSAQKNPTAFYLCASSIEEDIYSNQPQHFGDGTRLSIL.

This clonotype was detected a few times. This chain uses TRBV28 with TRBJ2-3; D gene uncertain. The CDR3 covers 12 residues. V lost 6 bases and J 4 bases, leaving 8 bases between the germline ends. Germline lookup yields CDR1 MDHEN and CDR2 SYDVKM. The CDR3 sequence: CASSRRADTQYF. Here the CDR3 DNA reads TGTGCCAGCAGCCGTAGGGCAGATACGCAGTATTTT.

This clonotype was detected a few times. The chain recombines TRBV4-1 with TRBJ2-2; D is undetermined. Trimming took off 4 bases at V and 7 bases at J, with 10 bases between the two ends. Germline-derived CDR1 and CDR2 are MGHRA and YSYEKL. The CDR3 sequence is 13 residues long. This CDR3 is CASSPFWGGELFF. CDR3 coding DNA: TGCGCCAGCAGCCCCTTCTGGGGCGGGGAGCTGTTTTTT.